The T cell receptor (beta chain) under discussion was sequenced for a study of neurological immune-mediated disorders. This clonotype was detected ten times or more. Each CDR3 protein is one row after TCRdb ran MiXCR on the 5' RACE reads. Of tens of thousands of distinct CDR3 sequences listed, less than 5.5% are singletons. The sequenced sample was PBMCs. The sequence came from a woman under 40 with multiple sclerosis.

In DNA, the CDR3 is TGTGCCAGCAGTTTAGAGGGACTCCAAACCGGGGAGCTGTTTTTT. Residues: CASSLEGLQTGELFF. The chain uses TRBV12-3 or TRBV12-4 and TRBJ2-2; perhaps TRBD2 as D (6 bases). The CDR3 runs 15 residues. V shed 1 base and J shed 5 bases, with 11 bases lying between them.